Shown below are 18 T cell receptor beta chains from a single sample sequenced in a study of cytomegalovirus exposure and HLA in healthy donors. The study ran its PCR with 60 Vbeta and 13 Jbeta primers. Clones were sequenced by immunoSEQ multiplex PCR, and TCRdb holds only the in-frame ones, with some missing. This table holds about 55,000 clones, about three quarters found once. Sequencing was carried out using PBMCs. Receptors originate from a female donor in good health and CMV-seronegative.

The gene calls are TRBV15 and TRBJ2-5, with D perhaps TRBD1 (5 bases). This CDR3 has 15 amino acids. CDR1 LNHNV and CDR2 YYDKDF come from the germline V gene (reference sequence). With 1 base removed from V and 1 base from J, the gap between germline ends came to 10 bases. The CDR3 sequence is CATSRGRVGQETQYF. The CDR3 coding sequence is TGTGCCACCAGCAGAGGCAGGGTGGGCCAAGAGACCCAGTACTTC.

V usage is TRBV5-4 and J usage is TRBJ1-1, with D maybe TRBD1 (5 bases). Germline V gene data show CDR1 as SGHNT and CDR2 as YYREEE (reference sequence). Trimming took off 2 bases at V and 4 bases at J, with 12 bases between the two ends. CDR3 length equals 14 residues. CDR3 sequence reads: CASSFGQETTEAFF. For the CDR3, the DNA is TGTGCCAGCAGCTTTGGACAAGAGACCACTGAAGCTTTCTTT.

The chain uses TRBV12-5 and TRBJ2-5, with D tentatively TRBD2 (6 bases). The CDR3 has 15 amino acids. V gave up 1 base and J gave up 5 bases, with 14 bases separating them. Germline CDR1 LGHNT, CDR2 FRNRAP. The CDR3 nucleotides read TGTGCTAGTGGTTTGGGCCGGGACTGGTATGAGACCCAGTACTTC. Translation gives CASGLGRDWYETQYF.

This rearrangement joins TRBV6-1 to TRBJ1-1; D uncertain. Germline assignment: CDR1 MNHNS and CDR2 SASEGT. V was clipped by 8 bases and J by 8 bases, with 21 bases between them. The CDR3 loop spans 14 amino acids. This CDR3 reads CASRVEGSATEAFF. The CDR3 coding sequence is TGTGCCAGCCGCGTGGAGGGTAGCGCAACGGAAGCTTTCTTT.

The chain couples TRBV20-1 to TRBJ2-5, with 9 bases fitting TRBD1. Germline CDR1 is DFQATT and CDR2 is SNEGSKA (reference sequence). The CDR3 runs 11 residues. CDR3 bases: TGCAGGGGACAGGGAACCGAGACCCAGTACTTC. It encodes CRGQGTETQYF.

The rearrangement uses TRBV28 and TRBJ1-1; D ambiguous. The CDR3 loop spans 12 amino acids. Deletions cut 6 bases from V and 0 bases from J, with 5 bases between. The germline gives CDR1 MDHEN, CDR2 SYDVKM. The CDR3 loop reads CASSLVNTEAFF. CDR3 DNA: TGTGCCAGCAGCCTCGTGAACACTGAAGCTTTCTTT.

The J gene is TRBJ2-7, the V gene TRBV5-1, with TRBD1 matching over 8 bases. Per germline, CDR1 SGHRS and CDR2 YFSETQ. The CDR3 totals 12 residues. V lost 3 bases and J lost 6; bases outside the gene matches: 2. The CDR3 nucleotides read TGCGCCAGCAGCTCCACAGGGGGCGAGCAGTACTTC. It is translated as CASSSTGGEQYF.

The V gene is TRBV25-1, the J gene TRBJ1-1; TRBD1 is a possible D gene (5 bases). The length of the CDR3 is 14 residues. V lost 1 base and J lost 5, with 11 bases in between. Germline V gives CDR1 MGHDK, CDR2 SYGVNS. The CDR3 DNA reads as TGTGCCAGCAGTGAATGGGGGGGAGGAACTGAAGCTTTCTTT. Protein: CASSEWGGGTEAFF.

This clone was found a few times. In DNA, the CDR3 is TGTGCCAGCAGTGAAGCGCGGGGAGAGACCCAGTACTTC. Translated, it gives CASSEARGETQYF. The chain couples TRBV2 to TRBJ2-5; the D gene is possibly TRBD2 (6 bases). This CDR3 has 13 amino acids. CDR1 is SNHLY and CDR2 is FYNNEI in the germline V gene. V was pared by 0 bases and J by 4 bases, with 6 bases between. Filled out from reference TRBV2 and TRBJ2-5, the complete variable domain reads EPEVTQTPSHQVTQMGQEVILRCVPISNHLYFYWYRQILGQKVEFLVSFYNNEISEKSEIFDDQFSVERPDGSNFTLKIRSTKLEDSAMYFCASSEARGETQYFGPGTRLLVL.

CDR3 region: CASSQGRGGPETQYF. DNA of the CDR3: TGTGCCAGCAGCCAGGGGCGGGGGGGCCCAGAGACCCAGTACTTC. The gene calls are TRBV28 and TRBJ2-5; TRBD2 agrees at 9 bases. The CDR3 consists of 15 residues. Germline V gene lookup returns CDR1 MDHEN and CDR2 SYDVKM. J lost 4 bases, V lost 6 bases, and 9 bases had no gene match.

The chain employs TRBV10-3 and TRBJ2-7; 7 positions agree with TRBD1. Germline lookup yields CDR1 ENHRY and CDR2 SYGVKD. This CDR3 region has 14 residues. Trimming at V came to 4 bases and at J to 4 bases, leaving 7 bases not matched to a gene. This CDR3 is CAISVERGPYEQYF. CDR3 DNA: TGTGCCATCAGTGTGGAGAGGGGGCCGTACGAGCAGTACTTC.

In DNA form, the CDR3 reads TGTGCCAGCAGCGGATTAGCGGGGGGTCATTCCCCCTACGAGCAGTACTTC. Its protein is CASSGLAGGHSPYEQYF. The rearrangement joins TRBV2 to TRBJ2-5; 10 bases are a match to TRBD2. The DNA end is more similar to TRBJ2-7, so the J call may be wrong. The germline V gene encodes CDR1 SNHLY and CDR2 FYNNEI. The CDR3 runs 17 residues.

This chain uses TRBV6-4 with TRBJ2-1, with D possibly being TRBD1 (6 bases). There are 14 residues in the CDR3. Trimming stripped 5 bases from V and 5 bases from J, with 13 bases between. CDR1 MRHNA and CDR2 SNTAGT come from the germline V gene. The CDR3 DNA reads as TGTGCCAGCAGTCCCAGGGGAGATAACAATGAGCAGTTCTTC. This encodes CASSPRGDNNEQFF.

The chain carries TRBV9 and TRBJ1-2; no clear D gene. The CDR3 has 15 residues. Germline loops: CDR1 SGDLS, CDR2 YYNGEE. V gave up 4 bases and J gave up 2 bases, with 15 bases separating them. The CDR3 nucleotides read TGTGCCAGCAGCCCTCCGGCGGGAGGGAACTATGGCTACACCTTC. Translating it yields CASSPPAGGNYGYTF.

This chain uses TRBV5-4 with TRBJ2-1; 15 bases line up with TRBD2. Trimming removed 0 bases from V and 4 bases from J; junction bases left unmatched: 5. Germline values: CDR1 SGHNT, CDR2 YYREEE (reference sequence). The CDR3 is 18 amino acids. CDR3 sequence reads: CASSLEGLAGGLYNEQFF. Written as DNA, the CDR3 is TGTGCCAGCAGCTTGGAGGGACTAGCGGGGGGCCTTTACAATGAGCAGTTCTTC.

This clone was counted a few times. V usage is TRBV9 and J usage is TRBJ1-2, with a possible D match to TRBD1 (5 bases). This CDR3 region has 15 residues. CDR1 and CDR2 from the germline V gene are SGDLS and YYNGEE. V was trimmed by 0 bases and J by 7 bases, leaving 16 bases between them. The CDR3 region is CASSVAWGRDGGYTF. In DNA form, the CDR3 reads TGTGCCAGCAGCGTAGCTTGGGGGAGGGACGGTGGCTACACCTTC.

The sample holds one count of this clone. The rearrangement joins TRBV6-4 to TRBJ1-6; D is unresolved. The V gene lost 2 bases and the J gene lost 6 bases, with 14 bases spanning the gap. Germline assignment: CDR1 MRHNA and CDR2 SNTAGT. CDR3 size: 16 residues. The CDR3 loop reads CASSDLLGNTNSPLHF. In DNA, the CDR3 is TGTGCCAGCAGTGACCTACTAGGTAACACTAATTCACCCCTCCACTTT.

This rearrangement joins TRBV6-8 to TRBJ2-7, with 7 bases matching TRBD2. Trimming removed 8 bases from V and 3 bases from J; junction bases left unmatched: 10. The germline V gene has CDR1 MNHGY and CDR2 SAAAGT. The CDR3 spans 14 residues. The CDR3 DNA reads as TGTGCCAGCCCCAGGGAGGGGAGGTTCTACGAGCAGTACTTC. It codes for CASPREGRFYEQYF.